These T cell receptor beta chains were read from a single sample in a study of shared clonotypes between healthy human individuals. This table comes from immunoSEQ multiplex PCR, and its TCRdb copy is limited to in-frame clones, with some not included. The top ten hold less than 2% of the sample, which has over 2,000,000 clones, roughly 95% seen once. Material: naive CD8+ T cells from PBMCs. The receptors here all came from a young man in good health. Some clones in this sample may be carry-over from other donors' samples. CDR3s include the opening cysteine and the closing phenylalanine or tryptophan. A D gene is named only where the DNA matches it firmly. Only some rows state a clone size, as once, few, many or a class for expanded clones.

D gene	V gene	J gene	clone size	CDR3 DNA	CDR3 protein
.	TRBV10-3	TRBJ2-7	.	TGTGCCATCAGTTATAATCCGACAGGTTCGGACTCCTACGAGCAGTACTTC	CAISYNPTGSDSYEQYF
TRBD2	TRBV7-9	TRBJ2-5	.	TGTGCCAGCAGCTTAAGGACTAGCAGAGAGACCCAGTACTTC	CASSLRTSRETQYF
.	TRBV29-1	TRBJ2-2	.	TGCAGCGTTGAGTCCAGGCTAAACACCGGGGAGCTGTTTTTT	CSVESRLNTGELFF
.	TRBV5-1	TRBJ2-2	.	TGCGCCAGCAGCTTGGTGGCATTCACCGGGGAGCTGTTTTTT	CASSLVAFTGELFF
.	TRBV5-1	TRBJ1-3	.	TGCGCCAGCAACGGAGGAAACACCATATATTTT	CASNGGNTIYF
.	TRBV9	TRBJ2-7	.	TGTGCCAGCAGCGTAGGATCCACCTACGAGCAGTACTTC	CASSVGSTYEQYF
.	TRBV7-9	TRBJ2-5	.	TGTGCCAGCGGAAAAGTCGGAGCTAGCCAAGAGACCCAGTACTTC	CASGKVGASQETQYF
.	TRBV10-3	TRBJ2-7	.	TGTGCCATCAGTGAGTTCGCTAGCCAAACCTACGAGCAGTACTTC	CAISEFASQTYEQYF
.	TRBV7-8	TRBJ2-7	.	TGTGCCAGCAGCCCCGGGTGGTCTGGGGCCTACGAGCAGTACTTC	CASSPGWSGAYEQYF
.	TRBV9	TRBJ2-4	.	TGTGCCAGCAGCGTTAGCGGCCTAGCCAAAAACATTCAGTACTTC	CASSVSGLAKNIQYF
TRBD1	TRBV5-1	TRBJ2-7	.	TGCGCCAGCGGACAGGGGAGTTACTACGAGCAGTACTTC	CASGQGSYYEQYF
.	TRBV10-3	TRBJ1-2	few	TGTGCCATCAGTGAGGACAGGATAGCTAACTATGGCTACACCTTC	CAISEDRIANYGYTF
.	TRBV27	TRBJ1-4	.	TGTGCCAGCAGCTCAGGGCCGGGGACGGGAACTAATGAAAAACTGTTTTTT	CASSSGPGTGTNEKLFF
TRBD1	TRBV10-2	TRBJ2-7	once	TGCGCCAGCAGTGATGGGCACAGGGGGCCCTACGAGCAGTACTTC	CASSDGHRGPYEQYF
.	TRBV9	TRBJ2-1	.	TGTGCCAGCAGCGTACTGCAGGGATCCTACAATGAGCAGTTCTTC	CASSVLQGSYNEQFF
.	TRBV7-8	TRBJ1-4	.	TGTGCCAGCAGCCCCGGGTGGAGTGAAAAACTGTTTTTT	CASSPGWSEKLFF
TRBD1	TRBV28	TRBJ2-2	.	TGTGCCAGCAGCAGGACAGGGGCCGCGAACACCGGGGAGCTGTTTTTT	CASSRTGAANTGELFF
.	TRBV11-1	TRBJ1-6	.	TGTGCCAGCAGCTCCTGGACGGATAATTCACCCCTCCACTTT	CASSSWTDNSPLHF
TRBD2	TRBV29-1	TRBJ2-1	.	TGCAGCGTTGAAGGTGGCGGGGGTAGGTATGAGCAGTTCTTC	CSVEGGGGRYEQFF
TRBD1	TRBV7-2	TRBJ1-4	once	TGTGCCAGCAGCTCTCAGGGACAGGGGGCCGATAATGAAAAACTGTTTTTT	CASSSQGQGADNEKLFF
TRBD2	TRBV7-8	TRBJ2-5	.	TGTGCCAGCAGCCTACGACTAGCGGGAGTTGGGGAGACCCAGTACTTC	CASSLRLAGVGETQYF
.	TRBV4-1	TRBJ1-4	.	TGCGCCAGCAGCCAAAGACCGGGACCGCCTAATGAAAAACTGTTTTTT	CASSQRPGPPNEKLFF
.	TRBV28	TRBJ2-5	.	TGTGCCAGCAGTTTATATCAGCGGGAGACCCAGTACTTC	CASSLYQRETQYF
.	TRBV27	TRBJ1-5	.	TGTGCCAGCAGTTTACGAACACCCAATCAGCCCCAGCATTTT	CASSLRTPNQPQHF
TRBD1	TRBV7-6	TRBJ1-5	.	TGTGCCAGCAGCTTAGATTACAGGGGACAGCCCCAGCATTTT	CASSLDYRGQPQHF
.	TRBV5-6	TRBJ2-7	.	TGTGCCAGCAGCCTGGGGGGAGCTACCTACGAGCAGTACTTC	CASSLGGATYEQYF
.	TRBV28	TRBJ2-1	.	TGTGCCAGCAGTTTTTCCCGCGGGCCCTACAATGAGCAGTTCTTC	CASSFSRGPYNEQFF
.	TRBV7-9	TRBJ2-1	.	TGTGCCAGCAGCTTGGACGGGGGCGCCTACAATGAGCAGTTCTTC	CASSLDGGAYNEQFF
.	TRBV19	TRBJ2-2	.	TGTGCCAGTAGTATACACACCGGGGAGCTGTTTTTT	CASSIHTGELFF
TRBD1	TRBV11-2	TRBJ1-1	.	TGTGCCAGCAGCTTAGTCCCTACAGGGGACACTGAAGCTTTCTTT	CASSLVPTGDTEAFF
.	TRBV27	TRBJ2-2	once	TGTGCCAGCAGTTTACCCCCGGGGACCGGGGAGCTGTTTTTT	CASSLPPGTGELFF
TRBD2	TRBV4-2	TRBJ2-1	.	TGTGCCAGCAGCCCCACGCCCGGGGCGGGAGTAAGCTATGAGCAGTTCTTC	CASSPTPGAGVSYEQFF